The 29 T cell receptor beta chains listed next were all sequenced from one sample in a study of OX40 agonist ivuxolimab in advanced cancers. Profiled with immunoSEQ multiplex PCR; TCRdb holds only in-frame clones, not every one. This sample has 98,000 or so clones; about 91% occur once, and the top ten carry 2% to 3%. Here the sequenced sample was CD4+ or CD8+ T cells sorted from blood, taken in a trial of the OX40 agonist ivuxolimab. These TCRs come from an adult with an advanced solid tumor such as melanoma, head and neck, liver or kidney cancer.

The rearrangement joins TRBV21-1 to TRBJ2-2; the table's D call, TRBD2, has no DNA check behind it. TRBV21-1 is recorded as a pseudogene. The CDR3 extends over 18 amino acids. The CDR3 spells CASPTRRTGGSDTGELFF. In DNA, the CDR3 is TGTGCCAGCCCTACGAGGCGCACAGGAGGGTCGGACACCGGGGAGCTGTTTTTT.

The chain joins TRBV2 to TRBJ1-2; D unclear. Germline CDR1 and CDR2: SNHLY and FYNNEI. The germline V and J ends were trimmed by 6 bases and 9 bases, with 23 bases remaining between them. The CDR3 covers 15 residues. The CDR3 bases are TGTGCCAGCAGCCCCGCGGACTTCGGGAGATATCGCTACACCTTC. It codes for CASSPADFGRYRYTF.

This clone was found a few times. V and J are TRBV14 and TRBJ1-1; D perhaps matches TRBD1 (5 bases). There are 15 residues in the CDR3. The V gene's germline CDR1 is SGHDN and CDR2 FVKESK. V was cut by 4 bases and J by 5 bases, with 17 bases left in between. CDR3 nucleotide sequence: TGTGCCAGCAGCCGCGGGACCCCTTGGAAAACTGAAGCTTTCTTT. It encodes CASSRGTPWKTEAFF. Full variable domain (remainder filled in from reference TRBV14 and TRBJ1-1): EAGVTQFPSHSVIEKGQTVTLRCDPISGHDNLYWYRRVMGKEIKFLLHFVKESKQDESGMPNNRFLAERTGGTYSTLKVQPAELEDSGVYFCASSRGTPWKTEAFFGQGTRLTVV.

V and J are TRBV5-1 and TRBJ2-7; 9 positions agree with TRBD1. Germline CDR1 is SGHRS and CDR2 is YFSETQ. Losses at the gene ends were 0 bases for V and 3 bases for J; bases not matched to a gene: 1. The CDR3 has 14 residues. CDR3 bases: TGCGCCAGCAGCTTGGGGGACAGGGTCTACGAGCAGTACTTC. Amino acid sequence: CASSLGDRVYEQYF.

This clone was recorded once. The chain uses TRBV7-2 and TRBJ2-1, with 7 nucleotides matching TRBD2. CDR3 size: 14 residues. The V and J ends lost 0 bases and 7 bases, in that order; junction bases with no gene match: 3. CDR1 and CDR2 from the germline V gene are SGHTA and FQGNSA. The CDR3 here is CASSLAAGRNEQFF. For the CDR3, the DNA is TGTGCCAGCAGCTTAGCAGCGGGAAGGAATGAGCAGTTCTTC. Drawing the rest from reference TRBV7-2 and TRBJ2-1, the complete variable domain is GAGVSQSPSNKVTEKGKDVELRCDPISGHTALYWYRQSLGQGLEFLIYFQGNSAPDKSGLPSDRFSAERTGGSVSTLTIQRTQQEDSAVYLCASSLAAGRNEQFFGPGTRLTVL.

The gene calls are TRBV29-1 and TRBJ1-2; 8 bases align to TRBD1. Trimming took 3 bases from V and 4 from J; bases not matched to a gene: 4. The CDR3 totals 13 residues. Germline V gene data show CDR1 as SQVTM and CDR2 as ANQGSEA. CDR3 coding DNA: TGCAGCGTTGATGCCGGGACAGGCTATGGCTACACCTTC. This encodes CSVDAGTGYGYTF. The full variable domain, in which reference TRBV29-1 and TRBJ1-2 provide the parts outside the CDR3, is SAVISQKPSRDICQRGTSLTIQCQVDSQVTMMFWYRQQPGQSLTLIATANQGSEATYESGFVIDKFPISRPNLTFSTLTVSNMSPEDSSIYLCSVDAGTGYGYTFGSGTRLTVV.

The chain couples TRBV30 to TRBJ2-1, with 13 bases fitting TRBD2. The CDR3 has 15 amino acids. Germline V gene sequence: CDR1 GTSNPN, CDR2 SVGIG (reference sequence). Trimming removed 6 bases from V and 6 bases from J; junction bases left unmatched: 8. The CDR3 loop reads CACPNRLAGGNEQFF. The CDR3 bases are TGTGCCTGTCCAAACCGACTAGCGGGGGGCAATGAGCAGTTCTTC.

The chain uses TRBV5-1 and TRBJ2-5; 12 nucleotides agree with TRBD2. J lost 5 bases, V lost 7 bases, and 9 bases had no gene match. Germline V CDR1 and CDR2: SGHRS, YFSETQ. CDR3 length equals 15 residues. The CDR3, as DNA: TGCGCCAGCGCGCCTAGCGGGAGGGCCGGGGAGACCCAGTACTTC. Translated: CASAPSGRAGETQYF.

This sequence joins TRBV28 and TRBJ1-3; TRBD1 is a possible D gene (5 bases). Germline CDR1 reads MDHEN; CDR2 reads SYDVKM. V shed 3 bases and J shed 1 base, with 7 bases lying between them. The CDR3 is made up of 14 amino acids. The CDR3 DNA is TGTGCCAGCAGTTTGGGGGGGTCTGGAAACACCATATATTTT. Amino acid sequence: CASSLGGSGNTIYF.

V is TRBV11-2 and J is TRBJ1-4; D uncertain. The V and J ends lost 1 base and 6 bases respectively, with 12 bases between them. Germline CDR1 SGHAT, CDR2 FQNNGV. The CDR3 is 15 residues long. Here the CDR3 DNA reads TGTGCCAGCAGCTTAGGGGCTCTTAGGGATGAAAAACTGTTTTTT. Its protein product is CASSLGALRDEKLFF.

This clone was found once. The chain carries TRBV2 and TRBJ1-1, with unresolved D. Germline values: CDR1 SNHLY, CDR2 FYNNEI. This CDR3 comprises 14 residues. Trimming took off 4 bases at V and 5 bases at J, with 14 bases between the two ends. CDR3: CASSVTRSSTEAFF. The CDR3 nucleotides are TGTGCCAGCAGTGTCACCCGCTCGTCGACTGAAGCTTTCTTT.

This chain links TRBV23-1 with TRBJ2-1; D is unresolved. TRBV23-1 is identified as an open reading frame with a role that is uncertain. The CDR3 is made up of 15 amino acids. V was shortened by 2 bases and J by 0 bases, with 8 bases between the two germline ends. CDR3 DNA sequence: TGCGCCAGCAGTCAAGCTCCTAGCTCCTACAATGAGCAGTTCTTC. It encodes CASSQAPSSYNEQFF.

The rearrangement joins TRBV27 to TRBJ2-1; D tentatively reads TRBD1 or TRBD2 (5 bases each). The CDR3 loop spans 14 amino acids. The V end lost 0 bases, the J end lost 9 bases, and 12 bases lay between the germline ends. The germline gives CDR1 MNHEY, CDR2 SMNVEV (reference sequence). CDR3 protein: CASSLSGPSFEQFF. DNA of the CDR3: TGTGCCAGCAGTTTATCGGGACCCTCATTTGAGCAGTTCTTC.

The chain employs TRBV7-8 and TRBJ2-3; perhaps D is TRBD1 or TRBD2 (6 bases each). Looked up from germline, CDR1 is SGHVS and CDR2 is FQNEAQ. Deletions cut 0 bases from V and 8 bases from J, with 15 bases between. CDR3 size: 15 residues. CDR3 residues: CASSLAEGGTSTQYF. CDR3 nucleotide sequence: TGTGCCAGCAGCTTAGCGGAAGGGGGGACAAGTACGCAGTATTTT. The full variable domain, with the rest looked up from reference TRBV7-8 and TRBJ2-3, is GAGVSQSPRYKVAKRGQDVALRCDPISGHVSLFWYQQALGQGPEFLTYFQNEAQLDKSGLPSDRFFAERPEGSVSTLKIQRTQQEDSAVYLCASSLAEGGTSTQYFGPGTRLTVL.

V and J are TRBV6-6 and TRBJ2-2, with D possibly being TRBD2 (6 bases). Trimming removed 7 bases from V and 4 bases from J, with 13 bases in between. This CDR3 has 14 residues. From germline, CDR1 is MNHNY and CDR2 SVGAGI (reference sequence). CDR3 sequence reads: CASIAGSGTGELFF. The CDR3 DNA reads TGTGCCAGCATTGCCGGGAGTGGCACCGGGGAGCTGTTTTTT.

The rearrangement joins TRBV28 to TRBJ2-3; 8 bases are shared with TRBD2. CDR3 length equals 15 residues. The germline gives CDR1 MDHEN, CDR2 SYDVKM. Germline trimming cut 8 bases from V and 0 bases from J; bases unmatched to any gene: 7. The CDR3 region is CASPAGGSSTDTQYF. The CDR3 region has the DNA TGTGCCAGCCCCGCGGGAGGTTCTAGCACAGATACGCAGTATTTT.

DNA for the CDR3: TGTGCCAGCAGCTTGGTAGGGAGCACAGATACGCAGTATTTT. It translates to CASSLVGSTDTQYF. V is TRBV5-4 and J is TRBJ2-3; D unclear. The germline V and J ends were trimmed by 0 bases and 0 bases, with 5 bases remaining between them. CDR3 length: 14 residues. Germline CDR1 and CDR2: SGHNT and YYREEE (reference sequence). Drawing the rest from reference TRBV5-4 and TRBJ2-3, the complete variable domain is ETGVTQSPTHLIKTRGQQVTLRCSSQSGHNTVSWYQQALGQGPQFIFQYYREEENGRGNFPPRFSGLQFPNYSSELNVNALELDDSALYLCASSLVGSTDTQYFGPGTRLTVL.

This chain links TRBV7-2 with TRBJ1-5; no clear D gene. Germline CDR1 and CDR2: SGHTA and FQGNSA. V shed 7 bases and J shed 0 bases, with 10 bases lying between them. The CDR3 sequence is 14 residues long. The CDR3 spells CASTKGTSNQPQHF. As DNA, the CDR3 is TGTGCCAGCACTAAAGGAACTAGCAATCAGCCCCAGCATTTT.

This chain links TRBV5-4 with TRBJ2-2; TRBD2 aligns across 14 bases. This CDR3 contains 17 residues. CDR1 and CDR2 from the germline V gene are SGHNT and YYREEE (reference sequence). V lost 4 bases and J lost 1; bases outside the gene matches: 3. Here the CDR3 DNA reads TGTGCCAGCAGCCGAGGGACTAGCGGGAGGAACACCGGGGAGCTGTTTTTT. Protein product: CASSRGTSGRNTGELFF.

The chain uses TRBV28 and TRBJ1-1; 7 nucleotides align to TRBD1. CDR1 and CDR2 from the germline V gene are MDHEN and SYDVKM. This CDR3 has 16 residues. J lost 1 base, V lost 6 bases, and 11 bases had no gene match. The DNA for the CDR3 is TGTGCCAGCAGCCCATCCCCGGGACAGCAGAACACTGAAGCTTTCTTT. It yields the protein CASSPSPGQQNTEAFF. Based on the CDR3 plus reference TRBV28 and TRBJ1-1, the full variable domain is DVKVTQSSRYLVKRTGEKVFLECVQDMDHENMFWYRQDPGLGLRLIYFSYDVKMKEKGDIPEGYSVSREKKERFSLILESASTNQTSMYLCASSPSPGQQNTEAFFGQGTRLTVV.

This clone was recorded once. This chain uses TRBV19 with TRBJ1-1, with TRBD1 matching over 10 bases. Germline values: CDR1 LNHDA, CDR2 SQIVND (reference sequence). This CDR3 comprises 16 residues. The junction had 8 bases not matched to a gene; V was cut back by 7 bases and J by 0 bases. The CDR3 protein is CASIGTGDPMNTEAFF. The CDR3 region has the DNA TGTGCCAGTATCGGGACAGGGGACCCTATGAACACTGAAGCTTTCTTT. Full variable domain (outside the CDR3, taken from reference TRBV19 and TRBJ1-1): DGGITQSPKYLFRKEGQNVTLSCEQNLNHDAMYWYRQDPGQGLRLIYYSQIVNDFQKGDIAEGYSVSREKKESFPLTVTSAQKNPTAFYLCASIGTGDPMNTEAFFGQGTRLTVV.

This sequence joins TRBV5-5 and TRBJ1-2, with D perhaps TRBD1 (6 bases). This CDR3 region has 14 residues. Germline V gives CDR1 SGHKS, CDR2 YYEKEE (reference sequence). Deletions cut 0 bases from V and 6 bases from J, with 12 bases between. The CDR3 protein is CASSLGGQFHGYTF. The DNA of the CDR3 is TGTGCCAGCAGCTTGGGTGGACAGTTCCATGGCTACACCTTC.

J is TRBJ2-7 and V is TRBV30, with 12 positions matching TRBD1. Germline values: CDR1 GTSNPN, CDR2 SVGIG (reference sequence). The CDR3 length is 12 residues. V shed 7 bases and J 6 bases; nucleotides not matched to a gene: 4. CDR3 amino acids: CASRDRGLEQYF. The CDR3 nucleotides read TGTGCCTCCCGGGACAGGGGGCTCGAGCAGTACTTC.

The V gene is TRBV5-4, the J gene TRBJ2-2; 9 positions agree with TRBD2. The CDR3 contains 16 residues. Germline V gives CDR1 SGHNT, CDR2 YYREEE (reference sequence). V shed 3 bases, J shed 2 bases, and the junction held 5 bases outside the gene matches. The CDR3 DNA follows: TGTGCCAGCAGCTCTATGGGACTAGCTAACACCGGGGAGCTGTTTTTT. It specifies CASSSMGLANTGELFF.

V and J are TRBV10-3 and TRBJ2-2, with no clear D. The CDR3 extends over 16 amino acids. V lost 4 bases to trimming and J lost 0 bases, with 12 bases between them. Per the germline V gene, CDR1 is ENHRY and CDR2 is SYGVKD. The CDR3 nucleotides read TGTGCCATCAGTGGTACAGAGTTCGCGAACACCGGGGAGCTGTTTTTT. Encoded protein: CAISGTEFANTGELFF.

The chain couples TRBV10-3 to TRBJ1-4, with D perhaps matching TRBD1 (5 bases). The CDR3 has 13 amino acids. Germline CDR1 is ENHRY and CDR2 is SYGVKD. Trimming left V 8 bases short and J 4 bases short, with 11 bases between. The CDR3 DNA is TGTGCCATCCAAACGGGACTTAATGAAAAACTGTTTTTT. Translation gives CAIQTGLNEKLFF.

The V and J genes are TRBV14 and TRBJ2-1; D might be TRBD2 (6 bases). Germline CDR1 is SGHDN and CDR2 is FVKESK. The CDR3 is 17 residues long. Trimming left V 5 bases short and J 10 bases short, with 27 bases between. As DNA, the CDR3 is TGTGCCAGCAGCGTAAACTCGGGACTCCACCTCCCAAACGAGCAGTTCTTC. Its translation: CASSVNSGLHLPNEQFF.

This chain connects TRBV7-9 to TRBJ1-2, with D maybe TRBD1 (6 bases). CDR3 size: 14 residues. Trimming took 4 bases from V and 5 from J, leaving 14 bases between them. Germline assignment: CDR1 SEHNR and CDR2 FQNEAQ (reference sequence). The CDR3 DNA follows: TGTGCCAGCAGCTCCTTAGGGGGTGTGTATGGCTACACCTTC. Translating gives CASSSLGGVYGYTF.

This clone has more than one count but fewer than ten. The V gene is TRBV29-1, the J gene TRBJ1-3; D unresolved. From germline, CDR1 is SQVTM and CDR2 ANQGSEA. Trimming shortened V by 3 bases and J by 2 bases, and 8 bases separated the two germline ends. The CDR3 is 13 residues long. CDR3 DNA: TGCAGCGTTGACGGCGGTACTGGAAACACCATATATTTT. Its translation: CSVDGGTGNTIYF.